Following are 5 T cell receptor beta chains from one sample sequenced in a study of T cell responses to AZD1222 COVID-19 vaccine. The protocol was immunoSEQ multiplex PCR, while the TCRdb copy is restricted to in-frame clones and leaves out a portion. The data contain under 200,000 clones, approximately 90% of them singletons. The specimen was peripheral blood, collected on day 0 of AZD1222 vaccination. These TCRs come from an adult in good health.

V gene TRBV12-3 or TRBV12-4 combines with J gene TRBJ1-1; no clear D. Trimming took off 6 bases at V and 12 bases at J, with 14 bases between the two ends. This CDR3 has 11 residues. The CDR3 nucleotides read TGTGCCAGCAGCCCCCGAGGGCGTCCTTTCTTT. Translating gives CASSPRGRPFF.

The chain employs TRBV6-1 and TRBJ1-2, with D unresolved. The CDR3 loop spans 14 amino acids. V lost 2 bases, J lost 8 bases, and 15 bases lay in between. The germline V gene has CDR1 MNHNS and CDR2 SASEGT. The CDR3 DNA is TGTGCCAGCAGTGAAAGTTTGGCCCCTGAGGGCTACACCTTC. Translating it yields CASSESLAPEGYTF.

The genes are TRBV5-1 and TRBJ1-2, with D unresolved. CDR3 length: 15 amino acids. Deletions cut 0 bases from V and 4 bases from J, with 13 bases between. Germline lookup yields CDR1 SGHRS and CDR2 YFSETQ. The CDR3 DNA sequence: TGCGCCAGCAGCTTGGGATCTCCAGGCAGCTATGGCTACACCTTC. The encoded protein is CASSLGSPGSYGYTF.

The chain recombines TRBV5-5 with TRBJ2-7; D possibly corresponds to TRBD1 (5 bases). Germline V lookup: CDR1 SGHKS, CDR2 YYEKEE (reference sequence). This CDR3 is 15 amino acids long. Trimming left V 2 bases short and J 0 bases short, with 12 bases between. The CDR3 DNA reads TGTGCCAGCAGCTTCTCAGGGTTTAGCTCCTACGAGCAGTACTTC. This encodes CASSFSGFSSYEQYF.

The chain is built from TRBV11-2 and TRBJ1-1; D remains ambiguous. Germline CDR1 reads SGHAT; CDR2 reads FQNNGV. Trimming left V 5 bases short and J 3 bases short, with 16 bases between. CDR3 length equals 15 residues. The CDR3 bases are TGTGCCAGCAGCCCCCGGGTGGGTGACGACACTGAAGCTTTCTTT. It codes for CASSPRVGDDTEAFF.